These T cell receptor beta chains were read from a single sample in a study of T cells after yellow fever vaccination. MiXCR, applied by TCRdb to the 5' RACE reads, yields one record per CDR3 protein. The table includes around 320,000 distinct CDR3 sequences, 8.7% detected once. Sequenced here: CD4+ T cells sorted from PBMCs, sampled 5 days after the yellow fever booster vaccination. All receptors come from a man younger than 35 who received the YFV17D yellow fever vaccine. Both conserved end residues are part of each CDR3. The order of the fields is D gene, clone size, J gene, V gene, CDR3 DNA, CDR3 protein. A D gene is named only where the DNA matches it firmly. Expanded clones are given a class, and other clones once, few, many or no size at all.

>NA|many|TRBJ1-4|TRBV18
TGTGCCAGCCAGGACGGAAAAGCAACTAATGAAAAACTGTTTTTT
CASQDGKATNEKLFF
>NA|few|TRBJ1-5|TRBV15
TGTGCCACCAGCAGCGCGAATCAGCCCCAGCATTTT
CATSSANQPQHF
>NA|once|TRBJ1-6|TRBV30
TGTGCCTGGAGAGAGACTACTTCCCAAGGCGGCGGTAATTCACCCCTCCACTTT
CAWRETTSQGGGNSPLHF
>TRBD2|many|TRBJ2-1|TRBV4-1
TGCGCCAGCAGCCAAGAGGCAGCGGGGGGGCCTGGTGAGCAGTTCTTC
CASSQEAAGGPGEQFF
>NA|NA|TRBJ1-6|TRBV6-5
TGTGCCAGCAGTTCCCCGGGTTGGTCCCTCCACTTT
CASSSPGWSLHF
>NA|many|TRBJ1-2|TRBV12-3/TRBV12-4
TGTGCCAGCAGCCACGGGAGGGTCCGACGGGGCTACACCTTC
CASSHGRVRRGYTF
>TRBD1|NA|TRBJ1-6|TRBV4-1
TGCGCCAGCAGCCAAGAAGTAATCGCAGGGGGCCATTCACCCCTCCACTTT
CASSQEVIAGGHSPLHF
>TRBD1|few|TRBJ2-3|TRBV6-5
TGTGCCAGCAAAACGGACAGGGGGCCAACAGATACGCAGTATTTT
CASKTDRGPTDTQYF
>TRBD1|NA|TRBJ2-1|TRBV15
TGTGCCACCAGCAGAGATCGTGTATGGCAGGGGGCCCACAATGAGCAGTTCTTC
CATSRDRVWQGAHNEQFF
>TRBD1|many|TRBJ2-5|TRBV15
TGTGCCACCAGCAGAGAAACAGGGGGCCTGGGGGAGACCCAGTACTTC
CATSRETGGLGETQYF
>NA|few|TRBJ2-7|TRBV6-5
TGTGCCAGCAGTTACCGGTCAGGAGCTCATGGCTACGAGCAGTACTTC
CASSYRSGAHGYEQYF
>NA|NA|TRBJ1-4|TRBV20-1
TGCAGTGCGAGGGGTGTAACTAATGAAAAACTGTTTTTT
CSARGVTNEKLFF
>NA|many|TRBJ2-3|TRBV7-9
TGTGCCAGCAGCTTATTTGTCGAACGGGGGCCCTACACAGATACGCAGTATTTT
CASSLFVERGPYTDTQYF
>TRBD2|many|TRBJ2-5|TRBV2
TGTGCCAGCTTTTTAGCGGGGGGCCAAGAGACCCAGTACTTC
CASFLAGGQETQYF
>NA|NA|TRBJ2-1|TRBV7-9
TGTGCCAGCAATCCCGGGGCCCTCTACAATGAGCAGTTCTTC
CASNPGALYNEQFF
>TRBD2|few|TRBJ2-1|TRBV5-1
TGCGCCAGCAGCCCCCTGGGGATAGCGGGGGGCGAGCAGTTCTTC
CASSPLGIAGGEQFF
>NA|few|TRBJ2-7|TRBV5-1
TGCGCCAGCAGCTCGACAGGACTCCCCTCCTACGAGCAGTACTTC
CASSSTGLPSYEQYF
>TRBD1|few|TRBJ2-1|TRBV5-1
TGCGCCAGCAACCTGGGACAGGGGGCCAATGAGCAGTTCTTC
CASNLGQGANEQFF
>NA|few|TRBJ2-5|TRBV19
TGTGCCAGTAGTATAGGATTTGGTGAGACCCAGTACTTC
CASSIGFGETQYF
>TRBD1|few|TRBJ1-6|TRBV2
TGTGCCAGCAGTGAACGGACAGGAGAGAACAATTCACCCCTCCACTTT
CASSERTGENNSPLHF